These 17 T cell receptor beta chains originate from one sample sequenced in a study of vaccination and CD4 T cells after COVID-19. The Oncomine TCR Beta short-read assay generated sequence data from the DNA of cultured CD4+ T cells. TCRdb independently ran MiXCR on the PCR reads; one entry per CDR3 protein. The sample yields about 17,000 distinct CDR3 sequences, roughly 59% seen once. Treatment in this sample: 10-day PBMC culture with coronavirus spike peptide pools or control peptides (ViraFEST assay). No antigen has been identified for these receptors. The specimen comprised CD4+ T cells from blood, cultured in vitro, sampled after SARS-CoV-2 vaccination. These receptors originate from a human donor who had recovered from COVID-19.

This clonotype has more than one count but fewer than ten. This rearrangement joins TRBV27 to TRBJ1-5; 12 positions agree with TRBD1. Unmatched junction bases numbered 8, after V lost 5 bases and J lost 6 bases. The CDR3 totals 16 residues. Germline V lookup: CDR1 MNHEY, CDR2 SMNVEV (reference sequence). The CDR3 bases are TGTGCCAGCAGTATCGCCGGGACAGGGGGCCCTCAGCCCCAGCATTTT. Translation: CASSIAGTGGPQPQHF.

The gene calls are TRBV9 and TRBJ2-1; D is perhaps TRBD2 (6 bases). The CDR3 spans 15 residues. V was shortened by 4 bases and J by 8 bases, with 19 bases between the two germline ends. Germline-derived CDR1 and CDR2 are SGDLS and YYNGEE. CDR3 region: CASSPRLVPQYEQFF. In nucleotides, the CDR3 is TGTGCCAGCAGCCCCCGACTAGTTCCCCAGTATGAGCAGTTCTTC.

This sequence joins TRBV19 and TRBJ1-5, with D possibly matching TRBD1 (5 bases). Germline V gene data show CDR1 as LNHDA and CDR2 as SQIVND (reference sequence). With 2 bases removed from V and 2 bases from J, the gap between germline ends came to 10 bases. The CDR3 is 15 residues long. DNA for the CDR3: TGTGCCAGTAGTATACAGGGAAAGGGCAATCAGCCCCAGCATTTT. Its protein is CASSIQGKGNQPQHF.

This clonotype was seen once. This chain joins TRBV20-1 and TRBJ2-7; tentatively, D is TRBD2 (5 bases). Trimming removed 3 bases from V and 3 bases from J, with 15 bases in between. This CDR3 region has 14 residues. In germline, CDR1 is DFQATT, CDR2 SNEGSKA (reference sequence). The CDR3 DNA is TGCAGTGCTAGCGCGTCGGGGAAATACTACGAGCAGTACTTC. Its protein is CSASASGKYYEQYF.

The rearrangement joins TRBV28 to TRBJ2-5; the D call may be TRBD1 or TRBD2 (5 bases each). V shed 5 bases and J shed 5 bases, with 12 bases lying between them. Germline V gives CDR1 MDHEN, CDR2 SYDVKM. This CDR3 comprises 13 residues. The CDR3 reads CASSLGRGETQYF. The CDR3, as DNA: TGTGCCAGCAGTCTAGGACGGGGCGAGACCCAGTACTTC. The full variable domain, completed using reference TRBV28 and TRBJ2-5, is DVKVTQSSRYLVKRTGEKVFLECVQDMDHENMFWYRQDPGLGLRLIYFSYDVKMKEKGDIPEGYSVSREKKERFSLILESASTNQTSMYLCASSLGRGETQYFGPGTRLLVL.

The sample holds one count of this clonotype. The chain couples TRBV5-1 to TRBJ1-1; D is uncertain. This CDR3 is 14 amino acids long. V was pared by 3 bases and J by 5 bases, with 14 bases between. The germline CDR1 and CDR2 sequences are SGHRS and YFSETQ. The DNA for the CDR3 is TGCGCCAGCAGCTCCCAAGTATCGGGGACTGAAGCTTTCTTT. Translating it yields CASSSQVSGTEAFF.

The chain combines TRBV7-8 with TRBJ1-2, with D tentatively TRBD1 (6 bases). Per the germline V gene, CDR1 is SGHVS and CDR2 is FQNEAQ. This CDR3 spans 15 amino acids. Trimming stripped 5 bases from V and 3 bases from J, with 16 bases between. CDR3 amino acids: CASSPRQAEYYGYTF. The CDR3, as DNA: TGTGCCAGCAGCCCTCGACAGGCGGAGTACTATGGCTACACCTTC.

The chain uses TRBV7-9 and TRBJ2-5; perhaps TRBD2 as D (6 bases). Looked up from germline, CDR1 is SEHNR and CDR2 is FQNEAQ (reference sequence). V was clipped by 2 bases and J by 4 bases, with 8 bases between them. The CDR3 runs to 13 residues. CDR3 residues: CASSLTSRETQYF. As DNA, the CDR3 is TGTGCCAGCAGCTTAACTAGCCGAGAGACCCAGTACTTC.

The chain combines TRBV20-1 with TRBJ1-2; D is perhaps TRBD1 (6 bases). There are 15 residues in the CDR3. Germline lookup yields CDR1 DFQATT and CDR2 SNEGSKA (reference sequence). V lost 3 bases and J lost 8, with 22 bases in between. The CDR3 region is CSARLAGGSTRGYTF. The CDR3 DNA sequence: TGCAGTGCTAGGCTCGCCGGGGGCTCGACCCGGGGCTACACCTTC.

This sequence joins TRBV7-9 and TRBJ1-2; the D gene is possibly TRBD1 (6 bases). This CDR3 is built from 15 residues. CDR1 SEHNR and CDR2 FQNEAQ come from the germline V gene (reference sequence). Trimming left V 5 bases short and J 3 bases short, with 16 bases between. The CDR3 DNA reads as TGTGCCAGCAGCGCACAGGGACCTGTGTACTATGGCTACACCTTC. Its protein product is CASSAQGPVYYGYTF.

This clonotype appeared a few times. The chain employs TRBV11-2 and TRBJ2-7, with 8 bases identical to TRBD2. CDR1 and CDR2 from the germline V gene are SGHAT and FQNNGV. The J segment lost 4 bases and the V segment lost 3 bases, leaving 8 bases of the junction unmatched. The CDR3 contains 15 residues. CDR3 sequence reads: CASSFGRGVSYEQYF. CDR3 coding DNA: TGTGCCAGCAGCTTTGGGCGGGGGGTGTCGTACGAGCAGTACTTC.

V gene TRBV27 combines with J gene TRBJ1-2; tentative D call: TRBD1 (6 bases). The V end was cut by 7 bases, the J end by 4 bases, with 13 bases between. The CDR3 contains 13 residues. The germline CDR1 and CDR2 sequences are MNHEY and SMNVEV (reference sequence). The CDR3 DNA reads as TGTGCCAGCACAAAGGGGGGCTCCTATGGCTACACCTTC. Translating it yields CASTKGGSYGYTF.

The genes are TRBV6-2 or TRBV6-3 and TRBJ1-5; 12 bases map to TRBD1. This CDR3 has 15 residues. Germline lookup yields CDR1 MNHEY and CDR2 SVGEGT. Trimming took 6 bases from V and 6 from J; bases not matched to a gene: 6. CDR3 nucleotide sequence: TGTGCCAGCAGATCGGGACAGGGGGCTACTCAGCCCCAGCATTTT. Amino acids: CASRSGQGATQPQHF.

The genes are TRBV6-1 and TRBJ2-2, with D unclear. The CDR3 has 16 residues. Germline-derived CDR1 and CDR2 are MNHNS and SASEGT. V was shortened by 6 bases and J by 0 bases, with 14 bases between the two germline ends. The CDR3 region is CASRFRTAANTGELFF. CDR3 bases: TGTGCCAGCAGATTCCGGACGGCCGCGAACACCGGGGAGCTGTTTTTT.

The V call is TRBV12-3 or TRBV12-4, the J call TRBJ1-2; no reliable D call. CDR3 length equals 13 residues. Trimming stripped 6 bases from V and 3 bases from J, with 11 bases between. CDR3 nucleotides: TGTGCCAGCAGAACTACTGGTGACTATGGCTACACCTTC. Protein sequence: CASRTTGDYGYTF.

The V call is TRBV7-2, the J call TRBJ1-1; D unresolved. With 0 bases removed from V and 1 base from J, the gap between germline ends came to 3 bases. This CDR3 is 13 amino acids long. CDR1 and CDR2 from the germline V gene are SGHTA and FQGNSA. CDR3 nucleotides: TGTGCCAGCAGCTTAGCCGAGAACACTGAAGCTTTCTTT. Residues: CASSLAENTEAFF.

The chain joins TRBV4-3 to TRBJ2-3; D unresolved. Germline V gives CDR1 LGHNA, CDR2 YSLEER. The CDR3 consists of 12 residues. V gave up 0 bases and J gave up 6 bases, with 4 bases separating them. CDR3 DNA: TGCGCCAGCAGCCAAGACCGGGATACGCAGTATTTT. This encodes CASSQDRDTQYF.